The TCR beta chain described here comes from a study of blood T cell repertoires in COVID-19. On the study more broadly: PBMCs, B-cell-depleted T cells, or T cells provided the cDNA or gDNA that made up the material.

In the authors' workflow: Cell counts per sample came from amplifying reference gene primers. TCRdb's table, derived via immunoSEQ multiplex PCR, lists solely in-frame clones and lacks some. That table supplies the V and J calls and clone size; D and trimming were determined from the DNA. The data contain about 410,000 clones, 86% of them singletons. This CDR3 spans 13 amino acids. Trimming took 1 base from V and 4 from J, leaving 7 bases between them. Per germline, CDR1 SGHTA and CDR2 FQGNSA. The TCR sequence derives from a woman in her 30s with active or convalescent COVID-19. The source material was peripheral blood. The gene calls are TRBV7-2 and TRBJ2-5; D remains unclear. For the CDR3, the DNA is TGTGCCAGCAGCTTAGGGCAGGCAGAGACCCAGTACTTC. Translation: CASSLGQAETQYF. Full variable domain (rest looked up from reference TRBV7-2 and TRBJ2-5): GAGVSQSPSNKVTEKGKDVELRCDPISGHTALYWYRQSLGQGLEFLIYFQGNSAPDKSGLPSDRFSAERTGGSVSTLTIQRTQQEDSAVYLCASSLGQAETQYFGPGTRLLVL.